A selection of T cell receptor beta chains follows, all from one sample in a study of control samples from healthy donors and cancer patients. Profiled with immunoSEQ multiplex PCR; TCRdb holds only in-frame clones, not every one. The sample consists of approximately 97,000 clones, approximately 92% of them appearing once. The specimen sequenced was blood. These receptors all stem from a human donor in good health. The donor label of this sample is uncertain. Both conserved end residues are part of each CDR3.

v_call,j_call,cdr3_aa
TRBV4-1,TRBJ1-3,CASSQADRGREVLSGNTIYF
TRBV12-5,TRBJ2-5,CASGLPDGETQYF
TRBV3-1/TRBV3-2,TRBJ1-6,CASSRRTGEGSPLHF
TRBV9,TRBJ2-7,CASSPGTQGGVTYEQYF
TRBV7-8,TRBJ1-4,CASTHGWEDGEKLFF
TRBV30,TRBJ1-5,CAWSVRRGQGSDQPQHF
TRBV10-1,TRBJ2-2,CASNLDHRGAAGELFF
TRBV6-5,TRBJ2-7,CASRARGASSQEQYF
TRBV2,TRBJ1-2,CASLGQGFGGYTF
TRBV18,TRBJ2-7,CASSLQSSYEQYF
TRBV23-1,TRBJ1-5,CASREFPDTGDEQPQHF
TRBV3-1/TRBV3-2,TRBJ2-3,CASSQVLPPDTQYF
TRBV5-1,TRBJ2-7,CASSLAVILAGYEQYF
TRBV5-4,TRBJ2-3,CASSLGGQGDLDTQYF
TRBV1,TRBJ2-7,CTSINAGSPLEYF
TRBV5-6,TRBJ1-1,CASSLMADYLNTEAFF
TRBV10-3,TRBJ2-2,CAIRRTGGITGELFF
TRBV5-1,TRBJ2-3,CASSLGISGVFTDTQYF
TRBV6-5,TRBJ1-2,CASSYLSEGHYGYTF
TRBV5-1,TRBJ2-5,CASSPVVGETQYF
TRBV2,TRBJ2-7,CASSESRTSRSYEQYF
TRBV7-9,TRBJ2-6,CASSTSGSGVSGANVLTF
TRBV23-1,TRBJ2-3,CASSQSKPRAGPECTDTQYF
TRBV6-4,TRBJ2-3,CASSPIAGGQDTQYF
TRBV7-6,TRBJ2-3,CASSLGTAGGTDTQYF
TRBV3-1/TRBV3-2,TRBJ2-5,CASSQDPGIGTQYF
TRBV6-5,TRBJ1-2,CASSYSGKRSYGYTF
TRBV30,TRBJ1-3,CAWSPTAGNTIYF
TRBV11-3,TRBJ2-5,CASSFEAVTRETQYF
TRBV5-1,TRBJ1-4,CASSLEVGTAHEKLFF
TRBV10-3,TRBJ2-1,CAISDAGGSDEQFF
TRBV5-6,TRBJ1-2,CASSFVSGYGYTF
TRBV19,TRBJ2-5,CASSLIDQETQYF
TRBV27,TRBJ2-1,CASSPSPPSYNEQFF
TRBV11-2,TRBJ2-3,CASSLVGAGKTDTQYF
TRBV20-1,TRBJ1-1,CSARAETEAFF
TRBV5-1,TRBJ2-3,CASSLVVEPDTDTQYF
TRBV5-4,TRBJ1-1,CASSPLGQTMNTEAFF
TRBV7-9,TRBJ1-2,CASSFGQGQTGGYTF
TRBV5-1,TRBJ2-1,CASSLGDSGGPYNEQFF
TRBV24-1,TRBJ2-1,CATSDFGEAVNEQFF
TRBV6-5,TRBJ1-1,CASSYSTETNEAFF
TRBV11-2,TRBJ1-2,CASSFGGERGGYTF
TRBV19,TRBJ2-3,CASTGTRKRADTQYF
TRBV7-9,TRBJ1-1,CASSLAGGTGTEAFF
TRBV11-2,TRBJ2-3,CASSRSGWRGGDRDTQYF
TRBV9,TRBJ1-2,CASSADGDRSGYTF
TRBV2,TRBJ1-6,CASSAHGSDRTRGSPLHF